This T cell receptor (beta chain) was captured in a study of patients and donors after allogeneic stem cell transplantation. This CDR3 is 14 amino acids long. The V and J ends lost 8 bases and 4 bases, in that order; junction bases with no gene match: 8. In germline, CDR1 is MNHNS, CDR2 SASEGT. TCRdb re-called the RT-PCR reads through MiXCR, storing one row per CDR3 protein. Of some 880,000 distinct CDR3 sequences in the sample, about 20% were seen once. The chain couples TRBV6-1 to TRBJ2-5, with 9 nucleotides matching TRBD2. Specimen: blood, either unsorted or a sorted T cell fraction (not recorded which). The sequence was obtained from a human donor who was either an allogeneic HSCT recipient or a stem cell or donor lymphocyte infusion donor (not recorded which). It is not recorded whose cells these are; they may come from a transplant donor. This chain's CDR3 is CASGRSGRSETQYF. The CDR3, as DNA: TGTGCCAGCGGGCGTAGCGGGAGATCAGAGACCCAGTACTTC.